Below, one T cell receptor (beta chain) is given with its context. This entry is derived from a study of blood T cell repertoires in COVID-19. At the level of the study: Donors in the United States, Italy and Spain gave samples during acute or convalescent COVID-19. The cDNA or gDNA used as material had been derived from T cells, B-cell-depleted T cells, or PBMCs.

V was clipped by 3 bases and J by 5 bases, with 10 bases between them. The CDR3 is made up of 13 amino acids. Followed over time, Seattle patients had been enrolled while infection was active. Per the original methods: Amplification with reference gene primers provided the estimates of nucleated cell counts. TCRdb's table, derived via immunoSEQ multiplex PCR, lists solely in-frame clones and lacks some. That table supplies the V and J calls and clone size; D and trimming were determined from the DNA. The sample comprises 100,000 to 150,000 clones, 81% of which are singletons, and about 18% rests with the top ten.

The sequencing sample was made of peripheral blood. The TCR was taken from a man in his thirties or forties with COVID-19, enrolled during active disease. J is TRBJ1-1 and V is TRBV12-3 or TRBV12-4, with D unclear. CDR3: CASSLVQQTEAFF. In nucleotides, the CDR3 is TGTGCCAGCAGTTTGGTTCAACAAACTGAAGCTTTCTTT.